This TCR beta chain was sequenced for a study of blood T cell repertoires in COVID-19. Turning to the study itself: Sources were T cells, B-cell-depleted T cells, or PBMCs; the material itself was cDNA or gDNA.

With 0 bases clipped from V and 6 bases from J, the junction kept 8 bases outside the gene matches. Germline V gives CDR1 SGHNT, CDR2 YYREEE (reference sequence). CDR3 length: 17 residues. In the original processing: Reference gene primers were amplified, and this amplification served to estimate nucleated cell counts. Sequencing was performed with immunoSEQ multiplex PCR; in TCRdb, only in-frame clones are kept and a portion is missing. V and J calls and clone size are as listed in that table; D and trimming were resolved from the DNA. The data contain roughly 340,000 clones, under 95% of them seen just once; the ten biggest clones take up around 3.5%. In this sample, this clone turned up a few times.

The clonotype originates from a woman aged 18-29 years who had recovered from COVID-19. Material: peripheral blood. The chain uses TRBV5-4 and TRBJ2-2; TRBD2 matches 10 bases. CDR3 coding DNA: TGTGCCAGCAGCTTGGGTCTAGCGGGAGTGCGGGCCGGGGAGCTGTTTTTT. Translating it yields CASSLGLAGVRAGELFF.